This T cell receptor beta chain was sequenced in a study of cytomegalovirus exposure and HLA in healthy donors. Study as a whole: There were nearly 120 million unique TCR beta sequences, drawn from 180 million or so T cells, in an earlier analysis. Study-wide results and limits: In a later analysis, about 17,000 TCR beta sequences were associated with HLA alleles at 0.05 false discovery rate. In a later analysis, HLA-associated beta chains showed higher expansion and lower generation probabilities than comparable chains.

Trimming took 7 bases from V and 4 from J; bases not matched to a gene: 8. Germline V gene sequence: CDR1 SGHRS, CDR2 YFSETQ. The CDR3 is 14 residues long. Both 60 Vbeta primers and 13 Jbeta primers went into the PCR. Profiled with immunoSEQ multiplex PCR; TCRdb holds only in-frame clones, not every one. The table includes roughly 130,000 clones, about 73% detected once. A remark on this clone: Its antigen remains unknown.

The sequence came from a woman aged 50 to 60 in good health and CMV-seropositive. Sequencing was performed on PBMCs. The J gene is TRBJ1-1, the V gene TRBV5-1; 9 bases are shared with TRBD1. In DNA, the CDR3 is TGCGCCAGCGCACAACAGGGGGCTTCCACTGAAGCTTTCTTT. It is translated as CASAQQGASTEAFF.